A single sample is the source of the 7 T cell receptor beta chains below, sequenced in a study of CD8 T cells in Susac syndrome. Random hexamers primed reverse transcription of about 0.5 to 1 ug RNA. TCRdb recomputed calls from the immunoSEQ multiplex PCR reads with MiXCR, one row per CDR3 protein. The sample holds about 57,000 distinct CDR3 sequences, about 92% seen once. Sequenced sample: CD8+ T cells from PBMCs. The source is a human donor with multiple sclerosis.

V gene TRBV6-2 or TRBV6-3 combines with J gene TRBJ2-3; 9 nucleotides match TRBD1. The V gene's germline CDR1 is MNHEY and CDR2 SVGEGT. This CDR3 comprises 15 residues. Trimming at V came to 6 bases and at J to 0 bases, leaving 4 bases not matched to a gene. The CDR3 reads CASRHGTGSTDTQYF. The CDR3 nucleotides are TGTGCCAGCAGACACGGGACAGGGAGCACAGATACGCAGTATTTT.

The chain joins TRBV2 to TRBJ2-3; TRBD2 matches 13 bases. This CDR3 is built from 19 residues. The germline V gene has CDR1 SNHLY and CDR2 FYNNEI. Losses at the gene ends were 5 bases for V and 2 bases for J; bases not matched to a gene: 13. DNA for the CDR3: TGTGCCAGCAGTACCATCCCGGGACTAGCGGGGTCCCTCACAGATACGCAGTATTTT. It specifies CASSTIPGLAGSLTDTQYF. Combining the CDR3 with reference TRBV2 and TRBJ2-3 gives the whole variable domain EPEVTQTPSHQVTQMGQEVILRCVPISNHLYFYWYRQILGQKVEFLVSFYNNEISEKSEIFDDQFSVERPDGSNFTLKIRSTKLEDSAMYFCASSTIPGLAGSLTDTQYFGPGTRLTVL.

This chain joins TRBV29-1 and TRBJ2-7; tentatively, D is TRBD1 or TRBD2 (5 bases each). CDR1 is SQVTM and CDR2 is ANQGSEA in the germline V gene. CDR3 length equals 13 residues. V was shortened by 7 bases and J by 3 bases, with 16 bases between the two germline ends. The CDR3 bases are TGCAGCGCCGGGACCGACCTTCACTACGAGCAGTACTTC. Translating gives CSAGTDLHYEQYF.

The chain couples TRBV7-6 to TRBJ1-1, with a tentative D call TRBD1 (5 bases). The V gene lost 4 bases and the J gene lost 7 bases, with 16 bases spanning the gap. Germline V gives CDR1 SGHVS, CDR2 FNYEAQ. This CDR3 comprises 14 residues. CDR3 in DNA: TGTGCCAGCAGCTCCTCGCGTAGGGGTAATGAAGCTTTCTTT. This sequence encodes CASSSSRRGNEAFF.

There are a few counts of this clonotype. The chain employs TRBV11-2 and TRBJ2-5, with TRBD2 as a possible D gene (5 bases). This CDR3 has 13 residues. V was clipped by 3 bases and J by 5 bases, with 10 bases between them. CDR1 is SGHAT, CDR2 FQNNGV, per germline. As DNA, the CDR3 is TGTGCCAGCAGCTTGTGGAGGACGGAGACCCAGTACTTC. Protein: CASSLWRTETQYF.

This chain joins TRBV19 and TRBJ2-4; D uncertain. The length of the CDR3 is 12 residues. Germline loops: CDR1 LNHDA, CDR2 SQIVND (reference sequence). V was cut by 2 bases and J by 8 bases, with 7 bases left in between. The CDR3 region has the DNA TGTGCCAGTAGTATATCCGAGGACATTCAGTACTTC. It codes for CASSISEDIQYF.

This sequence joins TRBV2 and TRBJ1-3; TRBD1 might be the D (6 bases). V was pared by 6 bases and J by 2 bases, with 14 bases between. The germline CDR1 and CDR2 sequences are SNHLY and FYNNEI. The CDR3 loop spans 15 amino acids. CDR3 sequence reads: CASRVEGGPGNTIYF. The CDR3 region has the DNA TGTGCCAGCAGGGTAGAGGGGGGACCTGGAAACACCATATATTTT.